The entry that follows covers one T cell receptor beta chain sequence. The antigen is undetermined. The data were taken from a study of cytomegalovirus exposure and HLA in healthy donors. This CDR3 region has 13 residues. Trimming took 2 bases from V and 4 from J, leaving 7 bases between them. Germline values: CDR1 SGHTA, CDR2 FQGNSA. In the PCR, 60 Vbeta and 13 Jbeta primers were used. The table came from immunoSEQ multiplex PCR; TCRdb's copy has only in-frame clones and leaves some out. Of fewer than 90,000 clones in the sample, around four fifths were seen once. Study-wide results and limits: An analysis that was carried out later associated fewer than 20,000 TCR beta sequences with HLA alleles at 0.05 false discovery rate. In a later analysis, the majority of CMV-associated beta chains seemingly showed HLA restriction. Reportedly, a later analysis found an Asian-associated ancestry cluster had fewer N-insertions than the roughly 700-donor mean.

Source material: PBMCs. This receptor was identified in a male donor in good health and CMV-seropositive. The V gene is TRBV7-2, the J gene TRBJ2-3; D unclear. The CDR3 sequence is CASSLPTADTQYF. CDR3 bases: TGTGCCAGCAGCTTACCCACGGCAGATACGCAGTATTTT.